This TCR beta chain was captured in a study of blood T cell repertoires in COVID-19. Overall study context: There were acute and convalescent COVID-19 samples, and they came from the United States, Italy and Spain. T cells, B-cell-depleted T cells, or PBMCs supplied cDNA or gDNA.

Germline V gives CDR1 LNHNV, CDR2 YYDKDF (reference sequence). V was shortened by 0 bases and J by 2 bases, with 13 bases between the two germline ends. This CDR3 comprises 16 residues. Data came from immunoSEQ multiplex PCR; TCRdb stores just in-frame clones and leaves some out. The sample comprises fewer than 150,000 clones, about nine tenths of which are singletons, and 7.7% rests with the top ten. This TCR was sampled from a human donor in a cohort sampled during active COVID-19. Sequences were obtained from peripheral blood. The chain links TRBV15 to TRBJ2-5; perhaps TRBD2 as D (5 bases). CDR3 sequence reads: CATSRDGEGRQETQYF. The CDR3 nucleotides read TGTGCCACCAGCAGAGATGGTGAGGGCAGACAAGAGACCCAGTACTTC.